The table lists the clone carrying this TCR beta chain with a few counts. Its target is not known. The data are from a study of cytomegalovirus exposure and HLA in healthy donors. General study points: CMV antigen specificity of a few CMV-associated chains was confirmed in vitro. As a later analysis revealed, the rate of TCR association differed by HLA locus, with DRB1 most and HLA-C fewest. TCR beta chains associated with HLA were, in a later analysis, more clonally expanded than equally common others.

Germline CDR1 reads MNHEY; CDR2 reads SVGAGI. CDR3 length: 14 amino acids. Use of 60 Vbeta and 13 Jbeta primers characterized the PCR. Libraries were prepared by immunoSEQ multiplex PCR; TCRdb keeps only in-frame clonotypes and omits some of them. The table records about 190,000 clones, roughly 80% of them present only once. This chain joins TRBV6-5 and TRBJ1-1; tentatively, D is TRBD1 (5 bases). Material: PBMCs. This TCR derives from a young woman in good health and CMV-seronegative. CDR3 sequence: CACGSGEGITEAFF. CDR3 DNA sequence: TGTGCTTGCGGTTCCGGGGAGGGGATCACTGAAGCTTTCTTT.